This TCR beta chain was identified during a study of long-term antiretroviral therapy in people with HIV. Study summary: Collection dates of the earliest samples fall about a decade before the 2015 immediate-ART recommendation. General study findings and limits: It was observed that HIV repertoires exhibited narrower CDR3 length ranges than controls.

CDR3 size: 15 residues. Germline CDR1 is SNHLY and CDR2 is FYNNEI. Every specimen held between roughly 0.95-10 million cryopreserved PBMC. These were thawed and washed before DNA extraction. An immunoSEQ assay, version v3.0, was performed at survey level. The sequencing target was about 35,000-55,000 T-cell genomes per sample. The repertoire was sequenced with immunoSEQ multiplex PCR; TCRdb's copy has only in-frame clones and lacks some. The data contain about 21,000 clones, 82% of them singletons. Only a few counts were recorded for this clone. Its target is not known. The input for sequencing was unsorted PBMCs, taken 0.5 years after starting antiretroviral therapy. V is TRBV2 and J is TRBJ1-5; maybe TRBD1 (5 bases). This receptor was identified in a man in his late teens or twenties with HIV. In nucleotides, the CDR3 is TGTGCAACCAGGGCTCAAGGGGCTAGCAATCAGCCCCAGCATTTT. It yields the protein CATRAQGASNQPQHF.